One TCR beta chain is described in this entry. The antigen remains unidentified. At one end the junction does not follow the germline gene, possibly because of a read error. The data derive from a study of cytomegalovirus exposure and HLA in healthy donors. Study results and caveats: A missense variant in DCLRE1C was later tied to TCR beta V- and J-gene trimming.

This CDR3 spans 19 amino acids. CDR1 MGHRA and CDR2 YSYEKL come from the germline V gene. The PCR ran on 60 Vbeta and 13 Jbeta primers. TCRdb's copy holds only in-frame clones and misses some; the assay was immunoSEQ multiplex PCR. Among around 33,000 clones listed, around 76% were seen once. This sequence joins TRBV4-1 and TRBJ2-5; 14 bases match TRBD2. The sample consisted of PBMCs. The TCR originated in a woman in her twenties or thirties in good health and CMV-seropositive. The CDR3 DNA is TGCGCCAGCAGCAAAGAGAGGGGACTAGCGGGGGTTTTGGAAGAGACCCAGTACTTC. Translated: CASSKERGLAGVLEETQYF.